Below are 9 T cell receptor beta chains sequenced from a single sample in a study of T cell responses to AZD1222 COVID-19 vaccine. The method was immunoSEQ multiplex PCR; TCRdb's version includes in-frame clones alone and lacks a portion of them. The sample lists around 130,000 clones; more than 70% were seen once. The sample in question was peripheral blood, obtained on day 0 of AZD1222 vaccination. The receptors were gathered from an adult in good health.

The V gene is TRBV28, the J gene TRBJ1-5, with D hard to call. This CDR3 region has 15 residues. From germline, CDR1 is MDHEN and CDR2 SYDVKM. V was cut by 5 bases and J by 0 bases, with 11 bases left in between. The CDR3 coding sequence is TGTGCCAGCAGTCAAACAGTTCTTAGCAATCAGCCCCAGCATTTT. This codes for CASSQTVLSNQPQHF.

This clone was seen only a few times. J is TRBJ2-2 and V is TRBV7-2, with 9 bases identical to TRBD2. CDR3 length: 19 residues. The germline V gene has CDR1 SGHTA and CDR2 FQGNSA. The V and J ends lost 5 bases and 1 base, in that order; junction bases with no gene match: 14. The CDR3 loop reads CASSAAWLAGRENTGELFF. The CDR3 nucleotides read TGTGCCAGCAGCGCCGCATGGCTAGCGGGGAGAGAGAACACCGGGGAGCTGTTTTTT.

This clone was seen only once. CDR3 sequence reads: CASSPRAYENTGELFF. The CDR3 DNA reads as TGTGCCAGCAGCCCCCGGGCCTATGAAAACACCGGGGAGCTGTTTTTT. The chain carries TRBV9 and TRBJ2-2; no definite D call. CDR3 size: 16 residues. The V end lost 4 bases, the J end lost 2 bases, and 15 bases lay between the germline ends. CDR1 is SGDLS, CDR2 YYNGEE, per germline.

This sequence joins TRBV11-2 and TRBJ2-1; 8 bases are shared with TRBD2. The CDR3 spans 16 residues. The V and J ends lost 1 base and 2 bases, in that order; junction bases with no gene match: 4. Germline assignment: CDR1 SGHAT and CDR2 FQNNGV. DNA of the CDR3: TGTGCCAGCAGCTTAGGACTAGCGCCCGCCTACAATGAGCAGTTCTTC. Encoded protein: CASSLGLAPAYNEQFF.

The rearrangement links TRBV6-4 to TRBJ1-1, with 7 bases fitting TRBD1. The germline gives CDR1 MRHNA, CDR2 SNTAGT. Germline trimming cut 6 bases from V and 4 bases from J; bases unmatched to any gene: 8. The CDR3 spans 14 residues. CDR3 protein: CASRRQGSSTEAFF. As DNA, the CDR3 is TGTGCCAGCAGAAGACAGGGTTCTAGCACTGAAGCTTTCTTT.

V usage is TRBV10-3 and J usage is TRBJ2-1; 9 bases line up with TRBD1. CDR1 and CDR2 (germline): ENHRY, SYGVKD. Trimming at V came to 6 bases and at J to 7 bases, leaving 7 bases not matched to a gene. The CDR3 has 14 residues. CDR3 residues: CAIRQGQGGNEQFF. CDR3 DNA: TGTGCCATCAGGCAGGGACAGGGCGGTAATGAGCAGTTCTTC.

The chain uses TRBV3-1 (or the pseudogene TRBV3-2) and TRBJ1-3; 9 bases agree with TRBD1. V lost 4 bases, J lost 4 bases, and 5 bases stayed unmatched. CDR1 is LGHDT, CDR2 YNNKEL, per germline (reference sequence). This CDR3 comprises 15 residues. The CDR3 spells CASSRTGGTGNTIYF. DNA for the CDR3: TGTGCCAGCAGCCGAACAGGGGGCACAGGAAACACCATATATTTT.

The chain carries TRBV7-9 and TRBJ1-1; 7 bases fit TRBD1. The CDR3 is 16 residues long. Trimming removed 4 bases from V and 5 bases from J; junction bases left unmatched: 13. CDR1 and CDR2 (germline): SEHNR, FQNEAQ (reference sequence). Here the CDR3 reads CASSSITGAGGTEAFF. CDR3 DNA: TGTGCCAGCAGCTCTATTACAGGGGCGGGAGGGACTGAAGCTTTCTTT.

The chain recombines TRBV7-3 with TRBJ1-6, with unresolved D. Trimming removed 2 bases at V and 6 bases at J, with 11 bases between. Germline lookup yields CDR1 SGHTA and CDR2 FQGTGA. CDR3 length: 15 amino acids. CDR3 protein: CASSLLGRSNSPLHF. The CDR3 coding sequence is TGTGCCAGCAGCTTACTGGGCCGAAGTAATTCACCCCTCCACTTT.